Reported below is one T cell receptor (beta chain). What it binds is unknown. These data belong to a study of cytomegalovirus exposure and HLA in healthy donors. Points from the study as a whole: High sensitivity and specificity were reportedly achieved when the classifier diagnosed cytomegalovirus status.

Here immunoSEQ multiplex PCR was the method, and the copy in TCRdb shows in-frame clones only, minus some. In the table there are 78,000 or so clones, about 93% of which are singletons. Separate from the 666-subject first cohort was the roughly 120-subject validation cohort, to which the donors belonged. This CDR3 spans 13 amino acids. Trimming stripped 6 bases from V and 1 base from J, with 7 bases between. Germline-derived CDR1 and CDR2 are WSHSY and SAAADI. This clonotype was sampled from a woman between 18 and 30 years old in good health and CMV-seropositive. The sequenced material came from PBMCs. The chain couples TRBV10-2 to TRBJ1-5, with D perhaps TRBD1 (5 bases). The chain's CDR3 is CASRRQSNQPQHF. The CDR3 DNA reads as TGCGCCAGCAGAAGACAGAGCAATCAGCCCCAGCATTTT.